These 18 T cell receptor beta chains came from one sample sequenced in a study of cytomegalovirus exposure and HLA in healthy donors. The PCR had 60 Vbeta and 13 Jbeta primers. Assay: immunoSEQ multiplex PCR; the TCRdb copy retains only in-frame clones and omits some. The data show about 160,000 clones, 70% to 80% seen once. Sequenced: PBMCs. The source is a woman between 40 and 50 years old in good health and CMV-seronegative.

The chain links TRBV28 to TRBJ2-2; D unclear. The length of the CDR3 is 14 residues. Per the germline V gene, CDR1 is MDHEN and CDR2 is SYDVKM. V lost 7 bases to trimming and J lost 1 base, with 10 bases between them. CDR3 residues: CASIYSLNTGELFF. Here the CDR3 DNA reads TGTGCCAGCATATACAGCCTGAACACCGGGGAGCTGTTTTTT.

CDR3 coding DNA: TGTGCCAGCAGTTACCGGACTAGCGGCTCAGATACGCAGTATTTT. This translates into CASSYRTSGSDTQYF. The chain uses TRBV6-5 and TRBJ2-3, with TRBD2 matching over 10 bases. The CDR3 length is 15 residues. V gave up 2 bases and J gave up 4 bases; unmatched junction bases: 3. CDR1 and CDR2 (germline): MNHEY, SVGAGI.

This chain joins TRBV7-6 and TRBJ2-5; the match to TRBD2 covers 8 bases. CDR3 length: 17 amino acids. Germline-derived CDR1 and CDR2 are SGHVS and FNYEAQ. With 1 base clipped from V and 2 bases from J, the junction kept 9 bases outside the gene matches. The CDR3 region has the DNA TGTGCCAGCAGCTTAGGTATAACTAGCGGACCACAAGAGACCCAGTACTTC. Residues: CASSLGITSGPQETQYF.

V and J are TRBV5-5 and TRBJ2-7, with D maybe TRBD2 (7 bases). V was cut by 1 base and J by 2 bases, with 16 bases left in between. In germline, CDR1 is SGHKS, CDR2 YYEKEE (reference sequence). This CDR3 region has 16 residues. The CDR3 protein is CASSLRRGAGAYEQYF. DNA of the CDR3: TGTGCCAGCAGCTTGAGACGGGGGGCAGGGGCCTACGAGCAGTACTTC.

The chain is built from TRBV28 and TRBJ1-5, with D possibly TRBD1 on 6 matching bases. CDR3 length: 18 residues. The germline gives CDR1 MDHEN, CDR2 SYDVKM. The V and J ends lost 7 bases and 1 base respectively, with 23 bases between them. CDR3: CASTIEGVQGGSNQPQHF. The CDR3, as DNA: TGTGCCAGCACCATCGAGGGGGTACAGGGAGGGAGCAATCAGCCCCAGCATTTT.

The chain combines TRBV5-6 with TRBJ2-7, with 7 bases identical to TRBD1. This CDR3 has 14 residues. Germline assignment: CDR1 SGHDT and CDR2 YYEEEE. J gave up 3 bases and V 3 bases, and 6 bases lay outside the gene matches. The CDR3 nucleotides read TGTGCCAGCAGCTCCCGGGACAGAGACTACGAGCAGTACTTC. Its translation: CASSSRDRDYEQYF.

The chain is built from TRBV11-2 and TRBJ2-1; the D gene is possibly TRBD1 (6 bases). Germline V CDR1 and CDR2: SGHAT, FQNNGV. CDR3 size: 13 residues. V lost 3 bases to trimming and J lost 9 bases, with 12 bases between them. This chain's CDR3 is CASSFRGGTEQFF. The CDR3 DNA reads TGTGCCAGCAGCTTTCGAGGGGGAACTGAGCAGTTCTTC.

The CDR3 sequence is CASSNLVQGGGGTEAFF. CDR3 DNA sequence: TGTGCCAGTAGTAACCTCGTTCAAGGAGGTGGAGGCACTGAAGCTTTCTTT. This chain uses TRBV19 with TRBJ1-1; D not resolved. CDR1 and CDR2 from the germline V gene are LNHDA and SQIVND (reference sequence). Trimming took 4 bases from V and 4 from J, leaving 22 bases between them. The CDR3 contains 17 residues.

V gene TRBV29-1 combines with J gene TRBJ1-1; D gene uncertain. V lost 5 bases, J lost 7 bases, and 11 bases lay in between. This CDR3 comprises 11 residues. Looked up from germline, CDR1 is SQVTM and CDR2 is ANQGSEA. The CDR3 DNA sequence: TGCAGCGTTATTGAGGGTAGTGAAGCTTTCTTT. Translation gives CSVIEGSEAFF.

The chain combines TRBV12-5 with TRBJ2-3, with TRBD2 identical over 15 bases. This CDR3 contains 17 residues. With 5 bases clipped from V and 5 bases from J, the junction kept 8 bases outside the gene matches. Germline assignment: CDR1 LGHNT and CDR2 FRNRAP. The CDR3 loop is CASGLSPGLAGGDTQYF. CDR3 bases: TGTGCTAGTGGTCTGTCCCCGGGACTAGCGGGAGGAGATACGCAGTATTTT.

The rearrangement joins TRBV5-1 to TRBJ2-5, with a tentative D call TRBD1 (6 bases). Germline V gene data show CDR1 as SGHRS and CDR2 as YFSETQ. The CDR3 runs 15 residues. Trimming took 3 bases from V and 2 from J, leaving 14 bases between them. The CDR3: CASSSIGQNQETQYF. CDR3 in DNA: TGCGCCAGCAGCTCGATCGGACAGAATCAAGAGACCCAGTACTTC.

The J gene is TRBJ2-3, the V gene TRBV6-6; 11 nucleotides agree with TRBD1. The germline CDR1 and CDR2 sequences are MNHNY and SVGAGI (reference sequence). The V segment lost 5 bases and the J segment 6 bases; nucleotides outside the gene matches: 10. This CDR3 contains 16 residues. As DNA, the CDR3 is TGTGCCAGCAGTCCCTATAGGGGACAGGGGGAGGATACGCAGTATTTT. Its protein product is CASSPYRGQGEDTQYF.

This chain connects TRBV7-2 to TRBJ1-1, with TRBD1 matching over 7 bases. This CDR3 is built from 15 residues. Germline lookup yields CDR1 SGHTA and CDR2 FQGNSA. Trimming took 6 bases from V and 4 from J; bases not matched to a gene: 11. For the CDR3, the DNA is TGTGCCAGCAGACCTACGACAGGGACCATCACTGAAGCTTTCTTT. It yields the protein CASRPTTGTITEAFF.

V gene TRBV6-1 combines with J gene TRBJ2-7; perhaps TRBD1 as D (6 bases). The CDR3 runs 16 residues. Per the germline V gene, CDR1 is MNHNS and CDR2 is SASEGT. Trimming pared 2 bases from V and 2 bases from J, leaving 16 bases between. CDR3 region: CASSEYRASITYEQYF. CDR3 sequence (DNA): TGTGCCAGCAGTGAATACAGGGCGTCAATTACCTACGAGCAGTACTTC.

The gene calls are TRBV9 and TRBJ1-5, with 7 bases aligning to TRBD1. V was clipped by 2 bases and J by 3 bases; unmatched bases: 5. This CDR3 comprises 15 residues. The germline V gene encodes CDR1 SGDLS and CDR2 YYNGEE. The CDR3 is CASSVTGDSNQPQHF. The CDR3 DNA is TGTGCCAGCAGCGTCACAGGGGATTCCAATCAGCCCCAGCATTTT. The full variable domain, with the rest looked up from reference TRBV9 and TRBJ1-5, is DSGVTQTPKHLITATGQRVTLRCSPRSGDLSVYWYQQSLDQGLQFLIQYYNGEERAKGNILERFSAQQFPDLHSELNLSSLELGDSALYFCASSVTGDSNQPQHFGDGTRLSIL.

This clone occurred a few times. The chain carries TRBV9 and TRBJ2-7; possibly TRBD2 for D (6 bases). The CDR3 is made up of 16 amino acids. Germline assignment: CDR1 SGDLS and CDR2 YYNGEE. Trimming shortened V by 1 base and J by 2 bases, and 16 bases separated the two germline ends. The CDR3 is CASSVSGGTTPYEQYF. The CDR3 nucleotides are TGTGCCAGCAGCGTAAGCGGCGGGACCACCCCCTACGAGCAGTACTTC.

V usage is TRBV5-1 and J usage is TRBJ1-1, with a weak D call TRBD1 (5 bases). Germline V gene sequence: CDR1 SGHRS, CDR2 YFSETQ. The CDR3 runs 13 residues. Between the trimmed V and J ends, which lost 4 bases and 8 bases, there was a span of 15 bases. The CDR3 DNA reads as TGCGCCAGCAGCCCCGGCGGGGAGGGGGAAGCTTTCTTT. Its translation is CASSPGGEGEAFF.

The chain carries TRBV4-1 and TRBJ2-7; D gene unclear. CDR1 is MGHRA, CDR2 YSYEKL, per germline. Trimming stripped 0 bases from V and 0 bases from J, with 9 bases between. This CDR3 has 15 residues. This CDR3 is CASSQESALSYEQYF. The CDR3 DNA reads TGCGCCAGCAGCCAAGAGAGCGCCCTCTCCTACGAGCAGTACTTC.